One sample yielded the 4 T cell receptor beta chains listed below, sequenced in a study of T cell responses to AZD1222 COVID-19 vaccine. Using immunoSEQ multiplex PCR, the repertoire was profiled, and TCRdb retains in-frame clones only, with some absent. Altogether about 91,000 clones are present, roughly 88% being singletons, with the ten largest covering about 19%. The material sequenced was peripheral blood, taken on day 0 of AZD1222 vaccination. The receptors were gathered from an adult in good health.

V and J are TRBV7-6 and TRBJ2-1; D is uncertain. The germline gives CDR1 SGHVS, CDR2 FNYEAQ. The CDR3 spans 13 residues. V dropped 0 bases and J dropped 7 bases, with 7 bases sitting between them. The CDR3 is CASSLAGKNEQFF. DNA for the CDR3: TGTGCCAGCAGCTTAGCGGGAAAGAATGAGCAGTTCTTC.

This rearrangement joins TRBV25-1 to TRBJ1-6; D not certain. Trimming left V 7 bases short and J 7 bases short, with 11 bases between. This CDR3 spans 13 amino acids. CDR1 and CDR2 (germline): MGHDK, SYGVNS. CDR3 coding DNA: TGTGCCAGCAAACGAATGTGGAATTCACCCCTCCACTTT. Protein sequence: CASKRMWNSPLHF.

This clone was recorded only once. The chain joins TRBV27 to TRBJ2-7; D is possibly TRBD1 (6 bases). V was pared by 2 bases and J by 0 bases, with 14 bases between. Germline-derived CDR1 and CDR2 are MNHEY and SMNVEV (reference sequence). The CDR3 runs 16 residues. CDR3 in DNA: TGTGCCAGCAGTTTACGGGGCCCCAGGGGCTCCTACGAGCAGTACTTC. Translating gives CASSLRGPRGSYEQYF.

The chain combines TRBV27 with TRBJ2-2, with 8 bases identical to TRBD1. V was pared by 1 base and J by 4 bases, with 8 bases of the junction left unmatched. The CDR3 spans 17 residues. CDR1 MNHEY and CDR2 SMNVEV come from the germline V gene (reference sequence). The CDR3 nucleotides read TGTGCCAGCAGTTTATGGGGACAGGCTATGAGCACCGGGGAGCTGTTTTTT. It translates to CASSLWGQAMSTGELFF.